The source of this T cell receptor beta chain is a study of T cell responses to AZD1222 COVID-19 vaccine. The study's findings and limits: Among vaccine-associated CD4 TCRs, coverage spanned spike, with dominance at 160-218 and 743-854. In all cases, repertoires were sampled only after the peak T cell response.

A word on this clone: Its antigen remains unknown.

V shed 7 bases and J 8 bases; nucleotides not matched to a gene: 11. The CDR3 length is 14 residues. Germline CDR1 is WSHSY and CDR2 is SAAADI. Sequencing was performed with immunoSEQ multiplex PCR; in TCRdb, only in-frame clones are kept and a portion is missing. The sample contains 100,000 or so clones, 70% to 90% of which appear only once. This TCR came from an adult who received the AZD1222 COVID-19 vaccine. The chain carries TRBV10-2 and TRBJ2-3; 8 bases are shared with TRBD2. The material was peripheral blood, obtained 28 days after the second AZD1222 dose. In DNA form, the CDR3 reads TGCGCCAGCAATCGAGCGGGGGAAAAGGTTACGCAGTATTTT. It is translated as CASNRAGEKVTQYF.